The 9 T cell receptor beta chains reported below all come from one sample, sequenced in a study of cytomegalovirus exposure and HLA in healthy donors. The primer mix had 60 Vbeta and 13 Jbeta primers. Using immunoSEQ multiplex PCR, the repertoire was profiled, and TCRdb retains in-frame clones only, with some absent. This table holds 180,000 or so clones, almost 80% found once. Sequencing was performed on PBMCs. The receptors originated from a man aged 50 or older in good health and CMV-seropositive.

CDR3 protein: CAISSGQGYDEQFF. In DNA, the CDR3 is TGTGCCATCAGTTCGGGACAGGGATACGATGAGCAGTTCTTC. The chain joins TRBV10-3 to TRBJ2-1, with 9 bases identical to TRBD1. Germline V CDR1 and CDR2: ENHRY, SYGVKD. V lost 5 bases, J lost 8 bases, and 7 bases stayed unmatched. The CDR3 contains 14 residues.

V gene TRBV28 combines with J gene TRBJ1-2, with D perhaps TRBD1 (6 bases). Germline V gene sequence: CDR1 MDHEN, CDR2 SYDVKM. Trimming removed 6 bases from V and 4 bases from J, with 12 bases in between. The CDR3 is 13 residues long. CDR3 region: CASSPDRIYGYTF. The CDR3 DNA reads TGTGCCAGCAGCCCTGACAGGATCTATGGCTACACCTTC.

This clone was seen a few times. The rearrangement links TRBV19 to TRBJ2-2; the match to TRBD1 covers 7 bases. Germline V CDR1 and CDR2: LNHDA, SQIVND (reference sequence). The CDR3 contains 13 residues. The ends lost 7 bases at V and 5 bases at J; junction bases unmatched: 4. The CDR3 region is CASKDRWTGELFF. The CDR3 nucleotides read TGTGCCAGTAAGGACAGGTGGACCGGGGAGCTGTTTTTT.

Concerning this clone itself: Distinct nucleotide sequences in the sample also encode this CDR3. The rearrangement uses TRBV19 and TRBJ1-4; TRBD1 agrees at 7 bases. The CDR3 spans 17 residues. CDR1 and CDR2 (germline): LNHDA, SQIVND (reference sequence). J gave up 4 bases and V 6 bases, and 14 bases lay outside the gene matches. CDR3 residues: CASSTRTGKPLNEKLFF. The DNA for the CDR3 is TGTGCCAGTAGCACCCGGACAGGAAAGCCCCTTAATGAAAAACTGTTTTTT.

The chain employs TRBV30 and TRBJ1-4, with a tentative D call TRBD1 (6 bases). CDR3 length: 17 residues. In germline, CDR1 is GTSNPN, CDR2 SVGIG (reference sequence). V was clipped by 2 bases and J by 0 bases, with 16 bases between them. CDR3 nucleotides: TGTGCCTGGAGTCCTGGGGGGGCTTTTGCAACTAATGAAAAACTGTTTTTT. Protein sequence: CAWSPGGAFATNEKLFF.

This chain uses TRBV4-1 with TRBJ2-5; TRBD1 matches 8 bases. The V segment lost 1 base and the J segment 5 bases; nucleotides outside the gene matches: 9. The germline V gene encodes CDR1 MGHRA and CDR2 YSYEKL. This CDR3 region has 16 residues. CDR3 amino acids: CASSQVGTGPWETQYF. The CDR3 coding sequence is TGCGCCAGCAGCCAAGTTGGGACAGGCCCTTGGGAGACCCAGTACTTC.

This rearrangement joins TRBV9 to TRBJ2-7, with D perhaps matching TRBD1 (6 bases). V dropped 2 bases and J dropped 6 bases, with 15 bases sitting between them. The CDR3 runs to 14 residues. From germline, CDR1 is SGDLS and CDR2 YYNGEE. This CDR3 is CASSVSSKGVEQYF. CDR3 bases: TGTGCCAGCAGCGTTTCTAGTAAGGGGGTCGAGCAGTACTTC.

This rearrangement joins TRBV5-6 to TRBJ1-2, with 8 nucleotides matching TRBD1. This CDR3 has 13 amino acids. V was clipped by 4 bases and J by 8 bases; unmatched bases: 7. CDR1 and CDR2 from the germline V gene are SGHDT and YYEEEE. CDR3 amino acids: CASSTTGDGGYTF. The CDR3 coding sequence is TGTGCCAGCAGCACGACAGGGGATGGCGGCTACACCTTC. Together with reference TRBV5-6 and TRBJ1-2, the CDR3 gives the full variable domain: DAGVTQSPTHLIKTRGQQVTLRCSPKSGHDTVSWYQQALGQGPQFIFQYYEEEERQRGNFPDRFSGHQFPNYSSELNVNALLLGDSALYLCASSTTGDGGYTFGSGTRLTVV.

This clone has only a few counts. In DNA form, the CDR3 reads TGCGCCAGCAGCTTACCAGAAATCGAGACCCAGTACTTC. Amino acid sequence: CASSLPEIETQYF. The V call is TRBV5-1, the J call TRBJ2-5; D is unresolved. Germline lookup yields CDR1 SGHRS and CDR2 YFSETQ. V was shortened by 2 bases and J by 5 bases, with 10 bases between the two germline ends. The CDR3 is 13 amino acids.